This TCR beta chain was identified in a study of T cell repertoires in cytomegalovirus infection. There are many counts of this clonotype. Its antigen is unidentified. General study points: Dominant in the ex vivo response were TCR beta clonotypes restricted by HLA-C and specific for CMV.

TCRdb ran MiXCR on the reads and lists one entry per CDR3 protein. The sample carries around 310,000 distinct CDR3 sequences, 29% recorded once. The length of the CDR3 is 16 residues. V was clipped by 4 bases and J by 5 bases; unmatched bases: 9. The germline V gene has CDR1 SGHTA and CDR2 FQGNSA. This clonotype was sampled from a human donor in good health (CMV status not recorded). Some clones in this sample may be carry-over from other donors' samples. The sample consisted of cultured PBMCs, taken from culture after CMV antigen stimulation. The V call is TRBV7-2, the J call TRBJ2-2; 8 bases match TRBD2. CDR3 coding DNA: TGTGCCAGCAGCTCCCTTGAGGAGCGGGAGACCGGGGAGCTGTTTTTT. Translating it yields CASSSLEERETGELFF.